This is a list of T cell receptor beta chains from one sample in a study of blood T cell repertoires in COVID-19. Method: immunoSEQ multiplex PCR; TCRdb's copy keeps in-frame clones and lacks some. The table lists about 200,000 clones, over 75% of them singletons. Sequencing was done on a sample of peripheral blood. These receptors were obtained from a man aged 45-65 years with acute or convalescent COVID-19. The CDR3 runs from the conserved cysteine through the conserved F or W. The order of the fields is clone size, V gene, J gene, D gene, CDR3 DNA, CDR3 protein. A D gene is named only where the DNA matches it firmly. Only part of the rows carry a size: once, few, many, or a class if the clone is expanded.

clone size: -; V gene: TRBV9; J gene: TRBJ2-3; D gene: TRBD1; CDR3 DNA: TGTGCCAGCAGCAAAGGGGGCAGGATTAGCACAGATACGCAGTATTTT; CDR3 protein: CASSKGGRISTDTQYF
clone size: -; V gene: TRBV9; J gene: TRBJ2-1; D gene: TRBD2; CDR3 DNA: TGTGCCAGCAGCGGGACTAGCGGGCCCTACAATGAGCAGTTCTTC; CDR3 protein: CASSGTSGPYNEQFF
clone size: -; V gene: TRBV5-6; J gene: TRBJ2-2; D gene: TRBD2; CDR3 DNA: TGTGCCAGCAGCTTGATCGGGGAGGGACGATCCGGGGAGCTGTTTTTT; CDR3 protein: CASSLIGEGRSGELFF
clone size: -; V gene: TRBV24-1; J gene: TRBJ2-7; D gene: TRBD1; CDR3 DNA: TGTGCCACCAGTGATGTTACAGGGGCTGGCGAGCAGTACTTC; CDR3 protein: CATSDVTGAGEQYF
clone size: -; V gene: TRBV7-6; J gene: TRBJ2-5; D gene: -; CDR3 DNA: TGTGCCAGCAGCTTAGTGACTCAAGAGACCCAGTACTTC; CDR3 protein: CASSLVTQETQYF
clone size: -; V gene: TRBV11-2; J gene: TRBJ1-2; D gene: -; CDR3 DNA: TGTGCCAGCAGCTTAGAATTGAATCTAAACTATGGCTACACCTTC; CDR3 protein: CASSLELNLNYGYTF
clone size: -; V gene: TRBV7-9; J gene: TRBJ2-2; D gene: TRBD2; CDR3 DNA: TGTGCCAGCAGATATAGCGGGGGCACCGGGGAGCTGTTTTTT; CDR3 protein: CASRYSGGTGELFF
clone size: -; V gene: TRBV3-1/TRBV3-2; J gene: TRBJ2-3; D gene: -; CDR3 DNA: TGTGCCAGCAGCCAAGATCTCCAGGGGAGAACAGATACGCAGTATTTT; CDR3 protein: CASSQDLQGRTDTQYF
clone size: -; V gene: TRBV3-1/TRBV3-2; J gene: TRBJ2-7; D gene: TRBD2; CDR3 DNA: TGTGCCAGCAGCCATAAAAGGGGGTCCGGGACTAGCAGCTCCTACGAGCAGTACTTC; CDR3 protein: CASSHKRGSGTSSSYEQYF
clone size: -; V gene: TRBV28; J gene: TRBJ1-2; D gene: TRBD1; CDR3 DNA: TGTGCCAGCAGTTTAATAGGAGAGACAGGGAGGAATTTCTTC; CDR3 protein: CASSLIGETGRNFF
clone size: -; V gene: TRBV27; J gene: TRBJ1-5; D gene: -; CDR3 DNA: TGTGCCAGCAGTTTATCCCCCGGGACACCTAATCAGCCCCAGCATTTT; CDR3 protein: CASSLSPGTPNQPQHF
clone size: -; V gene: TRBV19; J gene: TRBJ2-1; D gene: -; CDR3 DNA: TGTGCCAGTAGCCCTTATGAGGGCAATGAGCAGTTCTTC; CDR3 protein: CASSPYEGNEQFF
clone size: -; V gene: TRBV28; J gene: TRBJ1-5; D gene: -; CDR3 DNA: TGTGCCAGCAGTCAGGGTACTCAGCCCCAGCATTTT; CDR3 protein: CASSQGTQPQHF
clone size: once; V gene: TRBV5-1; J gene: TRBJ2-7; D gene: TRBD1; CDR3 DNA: TGCGCCAGCAGCTTGCATGTGGGGACAGGGGTCAACGAGCAGTACTTC; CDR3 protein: CASSLHVGTGVNEQYF
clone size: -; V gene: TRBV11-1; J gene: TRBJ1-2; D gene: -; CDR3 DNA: TGTGCCAGCAGCTTAGAAGACTCTTACAACTATGGCTACACCTTC; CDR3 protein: CASSLEDSYNYGYTF
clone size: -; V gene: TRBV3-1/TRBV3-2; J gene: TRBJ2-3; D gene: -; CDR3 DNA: TGTGCCAGCAGCCAGATGGAGGGGGCTGTGGGCACAGATACGCAGTATTTT; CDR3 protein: CASSQMEGAVGTDTQYF
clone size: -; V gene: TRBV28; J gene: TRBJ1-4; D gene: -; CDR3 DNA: TGTGCCAGCAGTTTAGGGGGGTCGGCAACTAATGAAAAACTGTTTTTT; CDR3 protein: CASSLGGSATNEKLFF
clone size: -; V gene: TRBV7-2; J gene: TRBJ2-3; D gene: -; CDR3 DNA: TGTGCCAGCAGCCGTGCCTCGACAGGTCGCACAGATACGCAGTATTTT; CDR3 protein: CASSRASTGRTDTQYF
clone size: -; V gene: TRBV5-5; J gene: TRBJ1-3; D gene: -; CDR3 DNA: TGTGCCAGCAGCTTGGAGGTGGGACTCTCTGGAAACACCATATATTTT; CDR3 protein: CASSLEVGLSGNTIYF
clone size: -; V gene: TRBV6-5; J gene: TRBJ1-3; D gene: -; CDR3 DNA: TGTGCCGCCATTCCGGCGGTCGGAAACACCATATATTTT; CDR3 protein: CAAIPAVGNTIYF
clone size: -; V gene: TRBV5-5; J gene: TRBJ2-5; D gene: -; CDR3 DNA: TGTGCCAGCAGCTTGGGACAGGAAGAGACCCAGTACTTC; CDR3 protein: CASSLGQEETQYF
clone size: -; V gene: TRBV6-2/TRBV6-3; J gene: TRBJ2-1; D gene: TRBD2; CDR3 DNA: TGTGCCAGCAGCTTAGCGGGCCCCTCCTACAATGAGCAGTTCTTC; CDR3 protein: CASSLAGPSYNEQFF
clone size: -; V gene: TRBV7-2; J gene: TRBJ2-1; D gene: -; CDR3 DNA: TGTGCCAGCAGCTTGCAGAGTACTAGCCGCAATGAGCAGTTCTTC; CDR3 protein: CASSLQSTSRNEQFF
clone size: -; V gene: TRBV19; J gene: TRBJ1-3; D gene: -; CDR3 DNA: TGTGCCACCAAGGACAGCTCTGGAAACACCATATATTTT; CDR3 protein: CATKDSSGNTIYF
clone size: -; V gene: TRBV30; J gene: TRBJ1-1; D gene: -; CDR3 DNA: TGTGCCTGGAGTCAATATTTCAGGGGCACTGAAGCTTTCTTT; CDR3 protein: CAWSQYFRGTEAFF
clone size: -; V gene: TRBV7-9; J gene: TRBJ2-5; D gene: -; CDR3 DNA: TGTGCCAGCAGCCCCGCCCGATTTGTCGGGACCCAGTACTTC; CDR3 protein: CASSPARFVGTQYF
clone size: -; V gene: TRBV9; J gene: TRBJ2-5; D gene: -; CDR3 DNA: TGTGCCAGCAGCGTAGGAGGGAAAGAGACCCAGTACTTC; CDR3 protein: CASSVGGKETQYF
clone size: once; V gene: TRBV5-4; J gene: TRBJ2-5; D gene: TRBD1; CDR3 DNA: TGTGCCAGCAGCGCTGAGCCTGGGACAGGGGAACAAGAGACCCAGTACTTC; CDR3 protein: CASSAEPGTGEQETQYF
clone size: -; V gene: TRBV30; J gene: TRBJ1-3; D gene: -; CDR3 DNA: TGTGCCTGGAGTGTGTCACAGTACTCTGGAAACACCATATATTTT; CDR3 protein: CAWSVSQYSGNTIYF
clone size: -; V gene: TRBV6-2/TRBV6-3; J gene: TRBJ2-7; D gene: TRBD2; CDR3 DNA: TGTGCCAGCAGTGCCCCTTTTAGCGGGAGTTCCTACGAGCAGTACTTC; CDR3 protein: CASSAPFSGSSYEQYF
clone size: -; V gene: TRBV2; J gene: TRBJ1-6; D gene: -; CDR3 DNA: TGTGCCAGCTCTGAGGGAAGGGTAAATTCACCCCTCCACTTT; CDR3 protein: CASSEGRVNSPLHF
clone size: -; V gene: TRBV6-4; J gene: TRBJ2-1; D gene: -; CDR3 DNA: TGTGCCACCAGTCGCTCTTTACTAGCATCTGAGCAGTTCTTC; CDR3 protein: CATSRSLLASEQFF
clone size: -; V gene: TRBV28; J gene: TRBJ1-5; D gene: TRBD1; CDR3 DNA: TGTGCCAGCACCAGCTCACAGGGGGATCAGCCCCAGCATTTT; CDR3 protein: CASTSSQGDQPQHF
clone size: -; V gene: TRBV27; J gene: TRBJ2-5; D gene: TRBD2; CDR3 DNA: TGTGCCAGCAACAGAAGACTAGCGGTTCAAGAGACCCAGTACTTC; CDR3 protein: CASNRRLAVQETQYF
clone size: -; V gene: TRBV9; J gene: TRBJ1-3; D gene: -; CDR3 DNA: TGTGCCAGCAGCGTAGGGGGAGGTAGAGGGACTGCTGGAAACACCATATATTTT; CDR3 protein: CASSVGGGRGTAGNTIYF
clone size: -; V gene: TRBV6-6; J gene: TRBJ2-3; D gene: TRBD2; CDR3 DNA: TGTGCCAGCAGTTACTCCCAGGCGGGGGGGCCCGATACGCAGTATTTT; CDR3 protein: CASSYSQAGGPDTQYF
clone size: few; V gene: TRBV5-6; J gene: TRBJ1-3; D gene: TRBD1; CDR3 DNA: TGTGCCAGCAGCCTAACCGGGACAGACTCTGGAAACACCATATATTTT; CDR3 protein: CASSLTGTDSGNTIYF
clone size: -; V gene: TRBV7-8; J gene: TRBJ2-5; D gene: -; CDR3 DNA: TGTGCCAGCAGCCTCTCCGCTGGGGGCTTTGGGGAGACCCAGTACTTC; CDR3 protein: CASSLSAGGFGETQYF
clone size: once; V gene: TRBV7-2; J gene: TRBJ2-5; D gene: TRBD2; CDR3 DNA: TGTGCCAGCAGCTTAGCGGTCTTTGCGGTAGCGGGGGACCTTCGGGAGACCCAGTACTTC; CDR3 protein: CASSLAVFAVAGDLRETQYF
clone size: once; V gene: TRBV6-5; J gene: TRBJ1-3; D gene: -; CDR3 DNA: TGTGCCAGCAGTTCAGGATCCTCTGGAAACACCATATATTTT; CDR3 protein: CASSSGSSGNTIYF
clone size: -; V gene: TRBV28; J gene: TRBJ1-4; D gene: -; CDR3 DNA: TGTGCCAGCAGAGGGGGGGGTCGGGAAAAACTGTTTTTT; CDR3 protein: CASRGGGREKLFF
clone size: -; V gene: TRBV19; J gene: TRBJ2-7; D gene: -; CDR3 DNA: TGTGCCAGTAGTATTTTAGGTAGCGGCTACGAGCAGTACTTC; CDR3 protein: CASSILGSGYEQYF
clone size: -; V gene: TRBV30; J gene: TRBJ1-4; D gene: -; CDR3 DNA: TGTGCCTGGAGGGTAAGGGGGAAGGGTGAAAAACTGTTTTTT; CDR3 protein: CAWRVRGKGEKLFF
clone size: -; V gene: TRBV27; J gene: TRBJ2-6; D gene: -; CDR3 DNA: TGTGCCAGCACCAGTATCTCTGGGGCCAACGTCCTGACTTTC; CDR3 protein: CASTSISGANVLTF
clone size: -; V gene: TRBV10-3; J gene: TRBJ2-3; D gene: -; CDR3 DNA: TGTGCCATCCGATATAGCGACACCACAGATACGCAGTATTTT; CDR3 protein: CAIRYSDTTDTQYF
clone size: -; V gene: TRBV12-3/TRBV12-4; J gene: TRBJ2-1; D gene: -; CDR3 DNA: TGTGCCAGCCGGGGTCAGCTCTACAATGAGCAGTTCTTC; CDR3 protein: CASRGQLYNEQFF
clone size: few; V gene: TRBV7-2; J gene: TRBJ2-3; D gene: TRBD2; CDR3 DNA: TGTGCCAGCAGCTTACAACTAGCGGGGCAAGATACGCAGTATTTT; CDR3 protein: CASSLQLAGQDTQYF
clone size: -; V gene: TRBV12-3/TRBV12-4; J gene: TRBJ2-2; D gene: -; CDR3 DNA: TGTGCCAGCAGTCTACTGGTTACCGGGGAGCTGTTTTTT; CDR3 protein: CASSLLVTGELFF
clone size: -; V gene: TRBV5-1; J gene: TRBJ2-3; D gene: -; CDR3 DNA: TGCGCCAGCAGCTTGGGGCCCAGCACAGATACGCAGTATTTT; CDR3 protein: CASSLGPSTDTQYF
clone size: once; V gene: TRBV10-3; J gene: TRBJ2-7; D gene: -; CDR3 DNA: TGTGCCATCAGTCCAGAGGACTCCTACGAGCAGTACTTC; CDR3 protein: CAISPEDSYEQYF
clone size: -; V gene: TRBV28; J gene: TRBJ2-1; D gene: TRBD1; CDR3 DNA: TGTGCCAGCAGAACCGGGACAGCCTCCTACAATGAGCAGTTCTTC; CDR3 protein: CASRTGTASYNEQFF
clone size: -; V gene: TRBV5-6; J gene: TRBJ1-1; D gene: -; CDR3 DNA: TGTGCCAGCAGCCTCGCGACTGAAGCTTTCTTT; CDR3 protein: CASSLATEAFF
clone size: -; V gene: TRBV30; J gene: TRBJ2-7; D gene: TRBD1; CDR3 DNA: TGTGCCTGGAGTCCCGTGGACAGGGAGAGGGGCGAGCAGTACTTC; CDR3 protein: CAWSPVDRERGEQYF
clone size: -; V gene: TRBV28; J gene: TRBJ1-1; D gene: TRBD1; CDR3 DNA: TGTGCCAGCAGTTTATTTGATCGGGACAGCACTGAAGCTTTCTTT; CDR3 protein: CASSLFDRDSTEAFF